This T cell receptor beta chain came from a study of blood T cell repertoires in COVID-19. About the research overall: Samples came from the United States, Italy and Spain, spanning acute and convalescent COVID-19. The analysed material was cDNA or gDNA that came from T cells, B-cell-depleted T cells, or PBMCs.

The V end lost 4 bases, the J end lost 4 bases, and 7 bases lay between the germline ends. This CDR3 is 12 amino acids long. CDR1 MNHEY and CDR2 SVGEGT come from the germline V gene. Per the original methods: Researchers report that nucleated cell counts were estimated from reference gene primer amplification. TCRdb keeps only in-frame clones here, not all; method: immunoSEQ multiplex PCR. V and J calls and clone size are as listed in that table; D and trimming were resolved from the DNA. The sample gives 55,000 to 80,000 clones, about 80% of which show up once; 28% is in the top ten. V gene TRBV6-2 or TRBV6-3 combines with J gene TRBJ2-5; possible D gene TRBD2, 5 bases. This clonotype originated in a man between 65 and 85 years old with acute or convalescent COVID-19. The specimen was peripheral blood. The CDR3 sequence: CASSWAGETQYF. The CDR3 nucleotides are TGTGCCAGCAGTTGGGCGGGAGAGACCCAGTACTTC.